The rows below give T cell receptor beta chains drawn from one sample of a study of blood T cell repertoires in COVID-19. Using immunoSEQ multiplex PCR, the repertoire was profiled, and TCRdb retains in-frame clones only, with some absent. This sample yields a few hundred thousand clones, of which roughly 89% are seen a single time; more than 9.5% belongs to the top ten. The sample comprised peripheral blood. The source of these receptors is a woman in her 30s with COVID-19, enrolled during active disease. Each CDR3 is given with its conserved first and last residue. D genes are given only for firm matches. Clone sizes are given selectively: once, few, many, or a class where the clone is expanded.

CDR3 DNA: TGCGCCAGCAAGGAAACCCCCGGGGACACTGAAGCTTTCTTT
CDR3 protein: CASKETPGDTEAFF
clone size: once
J gene: TRBJ1-1
V gene: TRBV5-1
D gene: .

CDR3 DNA: TGTGCCAGCAGCTCACAGGGGCAAGAGACCCAGTACTTC
CDR3 protein: CASSSQGQETQYF
clone size: .
J gene: TRBJ2-5
V gene: TRBV7-9
D gene: TRBD1

CDR3 DNA: TGTGCCAGCAGCCAAGTAAGCAGGGGGATAGCGAACACCGGGGAGCTGTTTTTT
CDR3 protein: CASSQVSRGIANTGELFF
clone size: .
J gene: TRBJ2-2
V gene: TRBV3-1/TRBV3-2
D gene: TRBD1

CDR3 DNA: TGCGCCAGCAGCTTGGCGCCCCGGGATGAGGCTTTCTTT
CDR3 protein: CASSLAPRDEAFF
clone size: .
J gene: TRBJ1-1
V gene: TRBV5-1
D gene: .

CDR3 DNA: TGTGCCAGTAGTATCACCGGGGTAAGCAATCAGCCCCAGCATTTT
CDR3 protein: CASSITGVSNQPQHF
clone size: .
J gene: TRBJ1-5
V gene: TRBV19
D gene: .

CDR3 DNA: TGTGCCAGCAGCCCCAGTTCCTACAATGAGCAGTTCTTC
CDR3 protein: CASSPSSYNEQFF
clone size: once
J gene: TRBJ2-1
V gene: TRBV5-4
D gene: .

CDR3 DNA: TGTGCCAGCAGTCCTTCGGGGGTCTACGAGCAGTACTTC
CDR3 protein: CASSPSGVYEQYF
clone size: .
J gene: TRBJ2-7
V gene: TRBV6-1
D gene: .

CDR3 DNA: TGTGCCAGCAGCCTACTAGCGGGGAGCTACAATGAGCAGTTCTTC
CDR3 protein: CASSLLAGSYNEQFF
clone size: .
J gene: TRBJ2-1
V gene: TRBV5-4
D gene: TRBD2

CDR3 DNA: TGTGCCAGCAAGGACCTAAGCAACAGGGGATACTACGAGCAGTACTTC
CDR3 protein: CASKDLSNRGYYEQYF
clone size: .
J gene: TRBJ2-7
V gene: TRBV2
D gene: TRBD1

CDR3 DNA: TGTGCCAGCAGTGAAGACAGGGCCCCCCAAGAGACCCAGTACTTC
CDR3 protein: CASSEDRAPQETQYF
clone size: .
J gene: TRBJ2-5
V gene: TRBV25-1
D gene: TRBD1

CDR3 DNA: TGCGCCAGCAGCCTAGCGGGGTCCTCCTACGAGCAGTACTTC
CDR3 protein: CASSLAGSSYEQYF
clone size: .
J gene: TRBJ2-7
V gene: TRBV5-1
D gene: TRBD2

CDR3 DNA: TGTGCCAGCAGTCTACCGGGACATACGGCTTTCTTT
CDR3 protein: CASSLPGHTAFF
clone size: .
J gene: TRBJ1-1
V gene: TRBV25-1
D gene: .

CDR3 DNA: TGTGCCAGCAGTGCGAGGCAGGGCCTCTTCTCTGGAAACACCATATATTTT
CDR3 protein: CASSARQGLFSGNTIYF
clone size: many
J gene: TRBJ1-3
V gene: TRBV2
D gene: .

CDR3 DNA: TGTGCCAGCAGCCGTCTAGCGGGGGAGGTAGAGACCCAGTACTTC
CDR3 protein: CASSRLAGEVETQYF
clone size: .
J gene: TRBJ2-5
V gene: TRBV7-9
D gene: TRBD2

CDR3 DNA: TGTGCCAGCAGCCAAGCAGGGGCCCGCGGCTATGGCTACACCTTC
CDR3 protein: CASSQAGARGYGYTF
clone size: .
J gene: TRBJ1-2
V gene: TRBV14
D gene: .

CDR3 DNA: TGTGCCAGCAGTGAAGAACAGGGGGTCTCTGGAAACACCATATATTTT
CDR3 protein: CASSEEQGVSGNTIYF
clone size: .
J gene: TRBJ1-3
V gene: TRBV2
D gene: TRBD1

CDR3 DNA: TGTGCCAGCAGTGAGGCTCAGGGACAGGGGGCCGGGGAGCAGTACTTC
CDR3 protein: CASSEAQGQGAGEQYF
clone size: once
J gene: TRBJ2-7
V gene: TRBV2
D gene: TRBD1

CDR3 DNA: TGTGCCAGCAGCCGAGCGGGGGAGACCCAGTACTTC
CDR3 protein: CASSRAGETQYF
clone size: .
J gene: TRBJ2-5
V gene: TRBV6-5
D gene: TRBD2

CDR3 DNA: TGTGCCAGCAGCGTGGACAGGGGGCGTAATGATACGCAGTATTTT
CDR3 protein: CASSVDRGRNDTQYF
clone size: .
J gene: TRBJ2-3
V gene: TRBV21-1
D gene: .